The 22 T cell receptor beta chains given below trace back to one sample, sequenced in a study of identical twins. TCRdb re-called the 5' RACE reads with MiXCR, one entry per CDR3 protein. The sample gives some 1,600,000 distinct CDR3 sequences, about 30% of which show up once; 0.27% is in the top ten. Sequenced input: cord blood. The receptors were sampled from a newborn girl in good health.

In the case of this clonotype: A much larger clone lies one base from this, so it may be a read error. The chain uses TRBV6-5 and TRBJ2-1; 14 bases agree with TRBD2. V was clipped by 0 bases and J by 13 bases; unmatched bases: 5. In germline, CDR1 is MNHEY, CDR2 SVGAGI. This CDR3 is 15 amino acids long. The DNA of the CDR3 is TGTGCCAGCAGTTACTCGGGACTAGCGGGAGAGACCCAGTTCTTC. Translating it yields CASSYSGLAGETQFF.

The chain employs TRBV24-1 and TRBJ2-7, with D perhaps TRBD2 (5 bases). Near its end, the DNA agrees better with TRBJ2-5, so the J call may be wrong. Germline CDR1 reads KGHDR; CDR2 reads SFDVKD. This CDR3 comprises 16 residues. DNA of the CDR3: TGTGCCACCAGTGACCCTGGACTTAACTCGCCGGAGACCCAGTACTTC. This codes for CATSDPGLNSPETQYF.

The chain couples TRBV28 to TRBJ2-3, with TRBD2 matching over 12 bases. The CDR3 runs 15 residues. The V gene's germline CDR1 is MDHEN and CDR2 SYDVKM. V shed 5 bases and J 4 bases; nucleotides not matched to a gene: 4. Written as DNA, the CDR3 is TGTGCCAGCAGTCTAGCGGGAGGGCTGTCAGATACGCAGTATTTT. This gives the protein CASSLAGGLSDTQYF. Complete variable domain (other parts from reference TRBV28 and TRBJ2-3): DVKVTQSSRYLVKRTGEKVFLECVQDMDHENMFWYRQDPGLGLRLIYFSYDVKMKEKGDIPEGYSVSREKKERFSLILESASTNQTSMYLCASSLAGGLSDTQYFGPGTRLTVL.

This clonotype was counted between two and nine times. The J gene is TRBJ1-6, the V gene TRBV6-5; D is perhaps TRBD1 (5 bases). The CDR3 spans 14 residues. The V and J ends lost 7 bases and 10 bases respectively, with 17 bases between them. CDR1 is MNHEY, CDR2 SVGAGI, per germline. The chain's CDR3 is CASTQSGISSPLHF. In DNA form, the CDR3 reads TGTGCCAGCACCCAGTCAGGGATTAGCTCACCCCTCCACTTT.

The chain couples TRBV20-1 to TRBJ1-2, with 7 nucleotides matching TRBD1. The germline gives CDR1 DFQATT, CDR2 SNEGSKA (reference sequence). The CDR3 has 14 amino acids. The V and J ends lost 5 bases and 4 bases, in that order; junction bases with no gene match: 10. CDR3 coding DNA: TGCAGTGCTGCTAAACCGGGACAGCCCTATGGCTACACCTTC. Its translation: CSAAKPGQPYGYTF.

This chain connects TRBV6-1 to TRBJ2-4; 8 positions match TRBD2. CDR3 length: 13 amino acids. J was trimmed by 13 bases and V by 9 bases; bases with no gene match: 14. The germline V gene has CDR1 MNHNS and CDR2 SASEGT. This CDR3 reads CASLQREYNEQYF. As DNA, the CDR3 is TGTGCCAGTTTGCAGCGGGAGTACAATGAGCAGTACTTC.

With regard to this clonotype: At one end the junction does not follow the germline gene, possibly because of a read error. J is TRBJ2-7 and V is TRBV5-1; weak D call: TRBD2 (6 bases). There are 12 residues in the CDR3. Germline lookup yields CDR1 SGHRS and CDR2 YFSETQ. The CDR3 region has the DNA TGCGCCAGCATCTTGGAGGGGTACGAGCAGTACTTC. This translates into CASILEGYEQYF.

With regard to this clonotype: With a much larger clone just one base away, this may be a read error. The V gene is TRBV29-1, the J gene TRBJ2-4, with 7 bases aligning to TRBD1. With V trimmed by 3 bases and J by 13 bases, 9 bases remained unmatched. Germline V lookup: CDR1 SQVTM, CDR2 ANQGSEA. The CDR3 totals 12 residues. The CDR3 DNA is TGCAGCGTTGACCCAGGGGGAGAGAGCCAGTACTTC. Translating gives CSVDPGGESQYF.

The CDR3 region has the DNA TGCAGTGCTTCGAGGCCCGGGACACCCTCCTACAATGAGCAGTTCTTC. It encodes CSASRPGTPSYNEQFF. The chain joins TRBV20-1 to TRBJ2-1; the D gene is possibly TRBD1 (6 bases). V was clipped by 5 bases and J by 0 bases, with 17 bases between them. The CDR3 has 16 residues. The germline CDR1 and CDR2 sequences are DFQATT and SNEGSKA (reference sequence).

The V and J genes are TRBV2 and TRBJ1-3; no firm D call. V gave up 2 bases and J gave up 0 bases, with 8 bases separating them. This CDR3 contains 15 residues. Germline V gene data show CDR1 as SNHLY and CDR2 as FYNNEI. The CDR3 loop reads CASSELVVSGNTIYF. DNA of the CDR3: TGTGCCAGCAGTGAACTGGTGGTCTCTGGAAACACCATATATTTT.

V and J are TRBV11-1 and TRBJ1-2, with TRBD1 as a possible D gene (5 bases). This CDR3 has 15 residues. The germline V gene has CDR1 SGHAT and CDR2 FQDESV (reference sequence). V gave up 1 base and J gave up 4 bases, with 13 bases separating them. The DNA of the CDR3 is TGTGCCAGCAGCTTAGTAGGGGACCGCCTCTATGGCTACACCTTC. This translates into CASSLVGDRLYGYTF.

The chain recombines TRBV20-1 with TRBJ2-5; D is perhaps TRBD2 (5 bases). The CDR3 length is 13 residues. Germline V gene lookup returns CDR1 DFQATT and CDR2 SNEGSKA (reference sequence). Trimming removed 2 bases from V and 5 bases from J, with 12 bases in between. CDR3 in amino acids: CSARKSGAETQYF. In nucleotides, the CDR3 is TGCAGTGCTAGAAAAAGCGGAGCCGAGACCCAGTACTTC.

The rearrangement links TRBV6-6 to TRBJ2-4; D is undetermined. The DNA end is more similar to TRBJ2-7, so the J call may be wrong. The V gene's germline CDR1 is MNHNY and CDR2 SVGAGI (reference sequence). The CDR3 spans 14 residues. CDR3 coding DNA: TGTGCCAGCAGTTACGAGGCTCTCTCCTACGAGCAGTACTTC. It translates to CASSYEALSYEQYF.

In its sample, this clonotype was seen a few times. The chain is built from TRBV14 and TRBJ2-7, with a weak D call TRBD2 (5 bases). Germline V gives CDR1 SGHDN, CDR2 FVKESK. This CDR3 comprises 16 residues. Trimming cost V 1 base and J 4 bases, with 17 bases left between them. The CDR3 sequence: CASSQASLGVGYEQYF. Here the CDR3 DNA reads TGTGCCAGCAGCCAAGCGTCCCTGGGAGTGGGGTACGAGCAGTACTTC.

This clonotype has a handful of counts. The rearrangement uses TRBV3-1 and TRBJ2-1; perhaps TRBD1 as D (6 bases). The V gene lost 0 bases and the J gene lost 8 bases, with 8 bases spanning the gap. Germline CDR1 and CDR2: LGHDT and YNNKEL (reference sequence). The CDR3 spans 13 residues. The CDR3 sequence is CASSQDAGDEQFF. CDR3 coding DNA: TGTGCCAGCAGCCAAGACGCAGGGGATGAGCAGTTCTTC.

The chain joins TRBV25-1 to TRBJ2-7, with TRBD1 matching 9 bases. With V trimmed by 10 bases and J by 3 bases, 10 bases remained unmatched. Germline-derived CDR1 and CDR2 are MGHDK and SYGVNS. The CDR3 totals 14 residues. The CDR3 bases are TGTGCCACAATACCGGGACAGGGAAACTACGAGCAGTACTTC. Protein product: CATIPGQGNYEQYF.

The rearrangement uses TRBV4-1 and TRBJ1-1; D is perhaps TRBD1 (6 bases). From germline, CDR1 is MGHRA and CDR2 YSYEKL. The CDR3 is made up of 15 amino acids. Trimming removed 4 bases at V and 7 bases at J, with 19 bases between. The CDR3 region is CASSPKPAGRGEAFF. DNA for the CDR3: TGCGCCAGCAGCCCGAAGCCAGCGGGCAGGGGTGAAGCTTTCTTT.

There are a few counts of this clonotype. The V gene is TRBV20-1, the J gene TRBJ1-2; a weak D match, TRBD1 (5 bases). The CDR3 loop spans 12 amino acids. Between the trimmed V and J ends, which lost 3 bases and 3 bases, there was a span of 8 bases. CDR1 and CDR2 (germline): DFQATT, SNEGSKA (reference sequence). CDR3 DNA: TGCAGTGCTAGGGGGGAGGACTATGGCTACACCTTC. The encoded protein is CSARGEDYGYTF.

This clonotype was recorded once. The CDR3 DNA follows: TGTGCCAGCAGCGCCGGGAGCTCTGGAAACACCATATATTTT. It yields the protein CASSAGSSGNTIYF. This chain links TRBV2 with TRBJ1-3; no clear D. The germline CDR1 and CDR2 sequences are SNHLY and FYNNEI. The CDR3 has 14 residues. V dropped 6 bases and J dropped 0 bases, with 9 bases sitting between them.

This chain connects TRBV7-8 to TRBJ1-3, with D tentatively TRBD1 (5 bases). The CDR3 is 17 amino acids. The germline V gene has CDR1 SGHVS and CDR2 FQNEAQ. V lost 1 base and J lost 0, with 13 bases in between. The chain's CDR3 is CASSLGRDRSSGNTIYF. The CDR3 DNA reads as TGTGCCAGCAGCTTAGGACGGGACCGAAGCTCTGGAAACACCATATATTTT.

The chain joins TRBV21-1 to TRBJ1-5. TRBV21-1 is given as a pseudogene. The length of the CDR3 is 14 residues. The CDR3: CASSKAGLNQPQHF. The CDR3, as DNA: TGTGCCAGCAGCAAAGCGGGCCTCAATCAGCCCCAGCATTTT.

The chain employs TRBV20-1 and TRBJ2-3; D might be TRBD1 (6 bases). Germline V lookup: CDR1 DFQATT, CDR2 SNEGSKA (reference sequence). Trimming stripped 3 bases from V and 2 bases from J, with 12 bases between. The CDR3 loop spans 14 amino acids. The CDR3: CSARDQGHTDTQYF. In DNA form, the CDR3 reads TGCAGTGCTAGGGATCAGGGGCACACAGATACGCAGTATTTT.